This is a list of T cell receptor beta chains from one sample in a study of blood T cell repertoires in COVID-19. Repertoires were generated with immunoSEQ multiplex PCR, while TCRdb's copy carries only in-frame clones and drops some. The sample records 100,000 to 150,000 clones, approximately 88% being singletons. What was sequenced was peripheral blood. The receptors were sampled from a man aged 50 to 60 with acute or convalescent COVID-19. CDR3s include the opening cysteine and the closing phenylalanine or tryptophan. D genes are given only for firm matches. The size of a clone is reported for some rows only, either as once, few or many, or as a class for expanded clones.

TRBD1,-,TRBV5-1,TRBJ1-3,TGCGCCAGCAGCTTGACCCTGGACAGGACTGACACCATATATTTT,CASSLTLDRTDTIYF
-,-,TRBV7-6,TRBJ2-1,TGTGCCAGCAGCTTAGTTTCAGGCGAGCAGTTCTTC,CASSLVSGEQFF
TRBD1,-,TRBV2,TRBJ1-2,TGTGCCAGCCGCGACAGGGAACTCTATGGCTACACCTTC,CASRDRELYGYTF
TRBD2,-,TRBV25-1,TRBJ2-1,TGTGCCAGCAGGCGAGGTAGCGGGAGAAATGAGCAGTTCTTC,CASRRGSGRNEQFF
-,-,TRBV7-7,TRBJ2-1,TGTGCTAGCAGCTTTCGGGACACCTCCCCGGGATACAATGAGCAGTTCTTC,CASSFRDTSPGYNEQFF
-,-,TRBV2,TRBJ2-4,TGTGCCAGCGGAGGGACGTCCCCGCGGGACATTCAGTACTTC,CASGGTSPRDIQYF
TRBD2,-,TRBV5-1,TRBJ2-3,TGCGCCAGCAGCTTGCCTGGGACTAGCGGGAGGACAGATACGCAGTATTTT,CASSLPGTSGRTDTQYF
TRBD1,once,TRBV6-5,TRBJ2-7,TGTGCCAGCAGGCCCACCGGGACAGGGGAAGAGCAGTACTTC,CASRPTGTGEEQYF
TRBD2,-,TRBV7-3,TRBJ2-1,TGTGCCAGCAGCTTAAGAATAGGCGGGGGTTACAATGAGCAGTTCTTC,CASSLRIGGGYNEQFF
TRBD1,-,TRBV13,TRBJ1-2,TGTGCCAGCAGCTTACAGGGGGCGCCGGACTATGGCTACACCTTC,CASSLQGAPDYGYTF
TRBD2,-,TRBV3-1/TRBV3-2,TRBJ2-3,TGTGCCAGCAGCCAAGACGGGCGGGAGCCTATTTTCACAGATACGCAGTATTTT,CASSQDGREPIFTDTQYF
-,-,TRBV7-2,TRBJ2-7,TGTGCCAGCAGCTCCTATACGGAGCAGTACTTC,CASSSYTEQYF
-,-,TRBV5-5,TRBJ2-5,TGTGCCAGCAGCCTCGACAGAGGCCAGTACTTC,CASSLDRGQYF
TRBD1,once,TRBV10-3,TRBJ2-3,TGTGCCATCAGGACAGGGGGCCGTCCAGATACGCAGTATTTT,CAIRTGGRPDTQYF
-,-,TRBV5-4,TRBJ1-2,TGTGCCAGCAGCTTGGCCATTGGAGAAGATGGCTACACCTTC,CASSLAIGEDGYTF
TRBD2,-,TRBV24-1,TRBJ2-2,TGTGCCACCAGTGAGCCTAGCGGGAGGGCCGACACCGGGGAGCTGTTTTTT,CATSEPSGRADTGELFF
-,-,TRBV11-1,TRBJ1-1,TGTGCCAGCAGCTTAGACCAGTACACTGAAGCTTTCTTT,CASSLDQYTEAFF
-,-,TRBV9,TRBJ2-2,TGTGCCAGCAGCGCCCGGGCCTGGGGGCGTCACACCGGGGAGCTGTTTTTT,CASSARAWGRHTGELFF
TRBD1,-,TRBV19,TRBJ1-5,TGTGCCAGTAGTACCTCAGGGGGCGGCAATAGCAATCAGCCCCAGCATTTT,CASSTSGGGNSNQPQHF
TRBD2,few,TRBV29-1,TRBJ2-3,TGCAGCGTTGCTGCGGGAGGGGTCACAGATACGCAGTATTTT,CSVAAGGVTDTQYF
-,-,TRBV3-1/TRBV3-2,TRBJ1-5,TGTGCCAGCAGCCAAGGCGCCAATCAGCCCCAGCATTTT,CASSQGANQPQHF
-,-,TRBV29-1,TRBJ1-3,TGCAGCGTCGGGACTAACTCTGGAAACACCATATATTTT,CSVGTNSGNTIYF
TRBD2,-,TRBV7-6,TRBJ2-1,TGTGCCAGCAGCCCCAGCCACGGCGGGGGGGGTGAGCAGTTCTTC,CASSPSHGGGGEQFF
-,-,TRBV10-3,TRBJ2-7,TGTGCCATCAGTGAGTCTGCGTTATGGGAGCAGTACTTC,CAISESALWEQYF